These 10 T cell receptor beta chains came from one sample sequenced in a study of Graves' ophthalmopathy and Graves' hyperthyroidism (dated by TCRdb to between 2018 and 2020). Sequencing used an Illumina HiSeq 2000. For repertoire sequencing, the TCR beta CDR3 regions were amplified from RNA transcripts. The first round of RT-PCR was done with HTBI primers and the Qiagen OneStep RT-PCR kit, and was followed by a second round of multiplex PCR, then size selection and purification. Using fastp trimming at Q25 and MiXCR clonotype assembly, TCRdb reanalyzed the public sequencing data and kept in-frame beta chains. Each CDR3 protein appears once, grouped with its most common genes and DNA. The sample data list almost 750,000 distinct CDR3 sequences, and roughly two fifths of these were observed just once. Together, the top ten hold approximately 43% of the sample. The sample was peripheral blood. These receptors were collected from an adult man with Graves' ophthalmopathy.

This chain links TRBV28 with TRBJ1-5; D not resolved. V lost 7 bases and J lost 0, with 13 bases in between. The CDR3 sequence is 15 residues long. CDR1 is MDHEN, CDR2 SYDVKM, per germline. CDR3 DNA sequence: TGTGCCAGCAATCCACGAGGGAATAGCAATCAGCCCCAGCATTTT. It encodes CASNPRGNSNQPQHF.

In regard to this clonotype: A much more abundant neighbour one base away suggests this may be a read error. DNA for the CDR3: TGTGCCAGCAGTGGGATGGGGAACACTGAAGCTTTCTTT. Its protein is CASSGMGNTEAFF. The rearrangement joins TRBV12-3 or TRBV12-4 to TRBJ1-1; D is undetermined. The V gene lost 5 bases and the J gene lost 1 base, with 8 bases spanning the gap. The CDR3 runs 13 residues.

This clonotype came up a few times. This chain joins TRBV7-9 and TRBJ1-5; 7 nucleotides match TRBD1. The V segment lost 5 bases and the J segment 4 bases; nucleotides outside the gene matches: 8. The germline V gene encodes CDR1 SEHNR and CDR2 FQNEAQ (reference sequence). The CDR3 loop spans 15 amino acids. The CDR3 protein is CASSQDGTDNQPQHF. For the CDR3, the DNA is TGTGCCAGCAGCCAAGATGGGACAGATAATCAGCCCCAGCATTTT.

The table lists this clonotype with many counts. The genes are TRBV19 and TRBJ1-1; 10 bases line up with TRBD1. The CDR3 has 14 amino acids. CDR1 and CDR2 from the germline V gene are LNHDA and SQIVND (reference sequence). Trimming at V came to 7 bases and at J to 4 bases, leaving 6 bases not matched to a gene. In nucleotides, the CDR3 is TGTGCCAGTATGGGACAGGGGCTGGGCACTGAAGCTTTCTTT. Encoded protein: CASMGQGLGTEAFF.

This clonotype was found many times. The rearrangement links TRBV11-2 to TRBJ1-2, with D maybe TRBD1 (5 bases). V dropped 1 base and J dropped 8 bases, with 14 bases sitting between them. The length of the CDR3 is 14 residues. Germline V gives CDR1 SGHAT, CDR2 FQNNGV. CDR3 protein: CASSLVRGAKGYTF. The CDR3 DNA follows: TGTGCCAGCAGCTTAGTTCGGGGCGCTAAGGGCTACACCTTC.

This clonotype appeared a few times. The J gene is TRBJ1-2, the V gene TRBV9; D is uncertain. The CDR3 length is 14 residues. The germline CDR1 and CDR2 sequences are SGDLS and YYNGEE. V was clipped by 0 bases and J by 4 bases, with 10 bases between them. The CDR3 loop reads CASSVGGDPYGYTF. The CDR3 DNA sequence: TGTGCCAGCAGCGTAGGTGGGGATCCCTATGGCTACACCTTC. Filled out from reference TRBV9 and TRBJ1-2, the complete variable domain reads DSGVTQTPKHLITATGQRVTLRCSPRSGDLSVYWYQQSLDQGLQFLIQYYNGEERAKGNILERFSAQQFPDLHSELNLSSLELGDSALYFCASSVGGDPYGYTFGSGTRLTVV.

This clonotype was picked up a small number of times. The chain has TRBV2 and TRBJ2-7, with TRBD1 as a possible D gene (5 bases). The CDR3 loop spans 14 amino acids. Germline CDR1 is SNHLY and CDR2 is FYNNEI. Trimming stripped 3 bases from V and 3 bases from J, with 12 bases between. The CDR3 region has the DNA TGTGCCAGCAGTGATTCCAGGGCCGACTACGAGCAGTACTTC. Residues: CASSDSRADYEQYF.

At least ten counts were recorded for this clonotype. This chain connects TRBV10-2 to TRBJ2-7; the D gene is possibly TRBD1 (6 bases). V was clipped by 8 bases and J by 7 bases, with 24 bases between them. Germline CDR1 reads WSHSY; CDR2 reads SAAADI. The length of the CDR3 is 15 residues. DNA of the CDR3: TGCGCCAGCTCGAAGGACAGTCTCCGATTTTCGGAGCAGTACTTC. Amino acids: CASSKDSLRFSEQYF.

The chain combines TRBV19 with TRBJ2-5; D remains ambiguous. CDR1 is LNHDA, CDR2 SQIVND, per germline (reference sequence). The CDR3 contains 14 residues. The V end lost 4 bases, the J end lost 2 bases, and 11 bases lay between the germline ends. The CDR3 DNA reads TGTGCCAGTAGTAGGCCAGAAAAGCAAGAGACCCAGTACTTC. Protein: CASSRPEKQETQYF.

The genes are TRBV15 and TRBJ1-4; 11 bases agree with TRBD1. The trim removed 2 bases at V and 8 bases at J, leaving 4 bases unmatched. Germline V CDR1 and CDR2: LNHNV, YYDKDF (reference sequence). The CDR3 length is 15 residues. CDR3 sequence (DNA): TGTGCCACCAGCAGATCCCGGGACAGGGGGGAAAAACTGTTTTTT. Protein: CATSRSRDRGEKLFF.